This T cell receptor (beta chain) originates from a study of CD8+ T cells in alopecia areata. General study points: Normal scalp showed lower clonality than lesional scalp, especially alopecia totalis/universalis. Resident alphabeta T-cell populations of normal skin are likewise subject to sequencing in scalp samples.

Alopecia areata patients provided lesional scalp punch biopsies and peripheral blood. PBMCs served as the source from which CD4+ and CD8+ T cells were sorted. The sequencing template was cDNA reverse transcribed from extracted RNA. Produced via immunoSEQ multiplex PCR; TCRdb's table is partial and in-frame only. Of about 97,000 clones in the sample, roughly two fifths were seen once. Remarks on this clone: Its specificity is not known.

The TCR originated in a human donor with alopecia areata. The sequenced material came from CD4+ T cells sorted from blood.

CDR3 protein: CASSLSSDRNYGYTF. In DNA, the CDR3 is TGTGCCAGCAGTTTATCTTCCGACAGGAACTATGGCTACACCTTC. V usage is TRBV27 and J usage is TRBJ1-2, with D possibly matching TRBD1 (6 bases). The germline gives CDR1 MNHEY, CDR2 SMNVEV (reference sequence). Trimming cost V 0 bases and J 2 bases, with 10 bases left between them. The CDR3 runs to 15 residues.